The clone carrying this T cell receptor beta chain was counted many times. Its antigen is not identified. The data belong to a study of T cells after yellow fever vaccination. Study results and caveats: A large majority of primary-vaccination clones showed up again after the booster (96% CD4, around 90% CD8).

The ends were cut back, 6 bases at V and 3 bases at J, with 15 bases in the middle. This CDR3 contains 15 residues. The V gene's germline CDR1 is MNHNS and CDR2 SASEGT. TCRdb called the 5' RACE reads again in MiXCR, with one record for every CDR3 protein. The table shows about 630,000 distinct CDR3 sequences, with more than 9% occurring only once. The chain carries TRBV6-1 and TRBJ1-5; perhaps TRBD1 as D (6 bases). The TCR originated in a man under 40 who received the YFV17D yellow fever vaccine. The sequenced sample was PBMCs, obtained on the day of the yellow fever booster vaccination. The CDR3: CASRPENRDNQPQHF. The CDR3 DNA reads TGTGCCAGCAGGCCCGAAAACAGGGACAATCAGCCCCAGCATTTT.